A selection of T cell receptor beta chains follows, all from one sample in a study of blood T cell repertoires in COVID-19. Sequenced by immunoSEQ multiplex PCR; TCRdb stores in-frame clones only, minus some. The sample has tens of thousands of clones, roughly 85% seen once. Material for sequencing was peripheral blood. The receptors derive from a human donor in a cohort sampled during active COVID-19. The CDR3 runs from the conserved cysteine through the conserved F or W. The D gene is left open where the match is weak. Some rows have no size entry. The others give once, few or many, or a class for an expanded clone.

d_call,v_call,j_call,clone_size,cdr3_nt,cdr3_aa
TRBD2,TRBV5-1,TRBJ2-3,NA,TGCGCCAGCGGAGGACTAGACGGGAGCACAGATACGCAGTATTTT,CASGGLDGSTDTQYF
TRBD1,TRBV7-9,TRBJ1-3,few,TGTGCCACCAAAGAGGGGGCAGGGCCTGGAAACACCATATATTTT,CATKEGAGPGNTIYF
TRBD1,TRBV28,TRBJ2-1,NA,TGTGCCAGCAGCTCGCAACCGGGACAGGGGTACAATGAGCAGTTCTTC,CASSSQPGQGYNEQFF
TRBD1,TRBV7-2,TRBJ1-4,NA,TGTGCCAGCAGCGCCGACAGGGGAAGGGGTGAAAAACTGTTTTTT,CASSADRGRGEKLFF
NA,TRBV5-1,TRBJ1-4,once,TGCGCCAGCAGCTGGGGAATAGAGGGAGTCGAAAAACTGTTTTTT,CASSWGIEGVEKLFF
TRBD1,TRBV24-1,TRBJ1-5,once,TGTGCCACCAGTGATGGGGACAGGGGAAATAATCAGCCCCAGCATTTT,CATSDGDRGNNQPQHF
TRBD2,TRBV29-1,TRBJ2-2,NA,TGCAGCGTTGGAACTAGCGGGAACACCGGGGAGCTGTTTTTT,CSVGTSGNTGELFF
NA,TRBV5-4,TRBJ1-1,NA,TGTGCCAGCAGCCGAGGTGGCGCGGGCACTGAAGCTTTCTTT,CASSRGGAGTEAFF
NA,TRBV19,TRBJ1-1,NA,TGTGCCAGGTTCAGGGAGGTGGGCACTGAAGCTTTCTTT,CARFREVGTEAFF
NA,TRBV11-2,TRBJ2-1,NA,TGTGCCAGCAGCTTAAAGGGGCCGGGCGTCTACAATGAGCAGTTCTTC,CASSLKGPGVYNEQFF
NA,TRBV7-3,TRBJ2-2,NA,TGTGCCAGCAGCTTAGCGTCCACCGGGGAGCTGTTTTTT,CASSLASTGELFF
TRBD1,TRBV28,TRBJ1-3,NA,TGTGCCAGCAGTTTACAGGGGGCTGGAAACACCATATATTTT,CASSLQGAGNTIYF
NA,TRBV14,TRBJ2-1,NA,TGTGCCAGCAGGCCGAGCTCCTACAATGAGCAGTTCTTC,CASRPSSYNEQFF
TRBD2,TRBV28,TRBJ2-3,NA,TGTGCCAGCACCCGGACTAGCGAAAGCACAGATACGCAGTATTTT,CASTRTSESTDTQYF
NA,TRBV5-4,TRBJ2-4,NA,TGTGCCAGCAGCTTAGGGAGTTTCGACAAAAACATTCAGTACTTC,CASSLGSFDKNIQYF
NA,TRBV19,TRBJ1-1,NA,TGTGCCAGTAGGCAAGCGGGGAGGGGCACTGAAGCTTTCTTT,CASRQAGRGTEAFF
NA,TRBV7-3,TRBJ2-7,NA,TGTGCCAGCAGTTTCTTGAGATCCAACGAGCAGTACTTC,CASSFLRSNEQYF
NA,TRBV4-1,TRBJ2-3,NA,TGCGCCAGCAGCCAAGAGAGGGGGGGTACGCAGTATTTT,CASSQERGGTQYF
TRBD1,TRBV28,TRBJ1-4,NA,TGTGCCAGCAGTTCCAAGGGACAGGGCGCAACTAATGAAAAACTGTTTTTT,CASSSKGQGATNEKLFF
TRBD2,TRBV28,TRBJ2-1,once,TGTGCCAGCTCCGGAGCGGGAGTACGGTCCTACAATGAGCAGTTCTTC,CASSGAGVRSYNEQFF
TRBD1,TRBV4-2,TRBJ1-4,NA,TGTGCCAGCAGCCAGGATAGCTGGACAGGGGGTACAACTAATGAAAAACTGTTTTTT,CASSQDSWTGGTTNEKLFF
NA,TRBV25-1,TRBJ2-1,once,TGTGCCAGCAGCCAAGCTGGGAGGCCATCTGCGTTCTTC,CASSQAGRPSAFF
TRBD1,TRBV12-3/TRBV12-4,TRBJ1-6,NA,TGTGCCAGCAGTGGACAGGATAATTCACCCCTCCACTTT,CASSGQDNSPLHF
NA,TRBV11-2,TRBJ2-1,few,TGTGCCAGCAGCTTAGTCTCCGTCGCGAATGAGCAGTTCTTC,CASSLVSVANEQFF
NA,TRBV18,TRBJ2-1,NA,TGTGCCAGCTCACCCCGCGTGAGCTCCTACAATGAGCAGTTCTTC,CASSPRVSSYNEQFF
NA,TRBV28,TRBJ1-2,NA,TGTGCCAGCAGTTTAGGGGGGGTTAACTATGGCTACACCTTC,CASSLGGVNYGYTF
TRBD1,TRBV29-1,TRBJ2-3,few,TGCAGCGTCGGCGGGACAGGGTACTTTGGTAGTAGTGCGGATACGCAGTATTTT,CSVGGTGYFGSSADTQYF
TRBD2,TRBV19,TRBJ2-5,NA,TGTGCCAGTAGTATAGGGCTAGCGGGTAGGGAGACCCAGTACTTC,CASSIGLAGRETQYF
TRBD2,TRBV28,TRBJ2-7,NA,TGTGCCAGCAGCCCTCGGATAGCGGGACCCACCTACGAGCAGTACTTC,CASSPRIAGPTYEQYF
NA,TRBV27,TRBJ1-6,NA,TGTGCCAGCAGTTTTAGGCAGGGGAATTCACCCCTCCACTTT,CASSFRQGNSPLHF
TRBD1,TRBV4-3,TRBJ2-7,NA,TGCGCCAGCAGCCACGCGGGACAGGGAGTGAACGAGCAGTACTTC,CASSHAGQGVNEQYF
NA,TRBV6-5,TRBJ2-2,NA,TGTGCCAGCAGTTTCCTACAGGGCACCGGGGAGCTGTTTTTT,CASSFLQGTGELFF
TRBD2,TRBV19,TRBJ2-3,NA,TGTGCCAGTAGTCCCGGGACTAGTTCAGATACGCAGTATTTT,CASSPGTSSDTQYF
NA,TRBV29-1,TRBJ1-2,NA,TGCAGCGCTAATCTTCAGGGTGGGGGCTACACCTTC,CSANLQGGGYTF
TRBD1,TRBV14,TRBJ2-3,NA,TGTGCCAGCAGCCCTCCGGGACAGGGGGCAGATACGCAGTATTTT,CASSPPGQGADTQYF
TRBD1,TRBV15,TRBJ2-7,NA,TGTGCCACCAGCAGAAGGACAGGATACGAGCAGTACTTC,CATSRRTGYEQYF
NA,TRBV3-1/TRBV3-2,TRBJ1-2,few,TGTGCCAGCAGCCTGTACGCCGGACACACCAATGGCTACACCTTC,CASSLYAGHTNGYTF
NA,TRBV4-3,TRBJ2-4,NA,TGCGCCAGCAGCCAAGTAGGGGCCAAGACGGACATTCAGTACTTC,CASSQVGAKTDIQYF
TRBD2,TRBV13,TRBJ2-7,NA,TGTGCCAGCAGCTTAAGGTTGTCGGGGGCTAGCGGGAGGTACGAGCAGTACTTC,CASSLRLSGASGRYEQYF
TRBD1,TRBV7-3,TRBJ2-1,NA,TGTGCCAGCAGCTGGGACAGGGAGGACGATGAGCAGTTCTTC,CASSWDREDDEQFF
TRBD2,TRBV19,TRBJ2-1,NA,TGTGCCAGTAGTATAGGGGGGGGAGGTTCCTACAATGAGCAGTTCTTC,CASSIGGGGSYNEQFF
NA,TRBV5-4,TRBJ2-1,NA,TGTGCCAGCAGCTTGCTCCTAGCGAGCTCCTACAATGAGCAGTTCTTC,CASSLLLASSYNEQFF
TRBD1,TRBV30,TRBJ1-1,once,TGTGCCTGGAGTGGAGGACAGGGGCGAAGACTTTTCACTGAAGCTTTCTTT,CAWSGGQGRRLFTEAFF
NA,TRBV6-5,TRBJ2-7,NA,TGTGCCAGCAGCGATGGGGGGAACTACGAGCAGTACTTC,CASSDGGNYEQYF
NA,TRBV3-1/TRBV3-2,TRBJ2-2,NA,TGTGCCAGCAGCCCGTGGTTTGCGACGGGACAAAACACCGGGGAGCTGTTTTTT,CASSPWFATGQNTGELFF